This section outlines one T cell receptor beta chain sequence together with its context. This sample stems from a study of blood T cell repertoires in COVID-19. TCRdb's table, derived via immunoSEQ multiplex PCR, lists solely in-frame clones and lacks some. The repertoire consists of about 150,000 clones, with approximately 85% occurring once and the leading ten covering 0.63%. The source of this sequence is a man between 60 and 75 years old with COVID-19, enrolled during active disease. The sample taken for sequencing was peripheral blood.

CDR3 nucleotide sequence: TGTGCCAGCAGTTCACGACCGGGACAGGGAAATTCACCCCTCCACTTT. Translated, it gives CASSSRPGQGNSPLHF. The chain is built from TRBV6-5 and TRBJ1-6; TRBD1 matches 9 bases. There are 16 residues in the CDR3. The V segment lost 4 bases and the J segment 7 bases; nucleotides outside the gene matches: 8. Germline V gene lookup returns CDR1 MNHEY and CDR2 SVGAGI.